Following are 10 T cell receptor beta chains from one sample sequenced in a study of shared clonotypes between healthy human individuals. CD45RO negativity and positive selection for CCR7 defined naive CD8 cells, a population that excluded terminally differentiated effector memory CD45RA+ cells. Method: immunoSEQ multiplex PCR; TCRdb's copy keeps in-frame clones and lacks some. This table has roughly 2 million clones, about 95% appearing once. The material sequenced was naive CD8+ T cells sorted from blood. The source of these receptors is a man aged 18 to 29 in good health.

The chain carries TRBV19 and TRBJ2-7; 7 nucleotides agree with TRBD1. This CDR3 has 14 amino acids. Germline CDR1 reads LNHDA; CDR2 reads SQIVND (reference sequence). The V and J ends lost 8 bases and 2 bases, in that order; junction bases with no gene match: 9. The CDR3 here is CASATSGTAYEQYF. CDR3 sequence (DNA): TGTGCCAGTGCTACCTCCGGGACAGCCTACGAGCAGTACTTC. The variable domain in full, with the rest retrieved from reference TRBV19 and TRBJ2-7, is DGGITQSPKYLFRKEGQNVTLSCEQNLNHDAMYWYRQDPGQGLRLIYYSQIVNDFQKGDIAEGYSVSREKKESFPLTVTSAQKNPTAFYLCASATSGTAYEQYFGPGTRLTVT.

The CDR3 coding sequence is TGTGCCAGCAGCTTAAGGACAGGGCCCGTTTACAATGAGCAGTTCTTC. This encodes CASSLRTGPVYNEQFF. The chain uses TRBV7-9 and TRBJ2-1, with 8 bases aligning to TRBD1. With 2 bases clipped from V and 4 bases from J, the junction kept 7 bases outside the gene matches. The CDR3 consists of 16 residues. Germline V gene lookup returns CDR1 SEHNR and CDR2 FQNEAQ (reference sequence).

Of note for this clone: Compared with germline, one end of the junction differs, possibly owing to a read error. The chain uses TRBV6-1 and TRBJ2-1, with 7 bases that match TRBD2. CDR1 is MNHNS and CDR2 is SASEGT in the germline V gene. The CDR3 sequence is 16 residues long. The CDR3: CASSEGGDYLFNAQFF. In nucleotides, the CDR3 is TGTGCCAGCAGTGAAGGGGGGGACTACCTTTTTAATGCGCAGTTCTTC.

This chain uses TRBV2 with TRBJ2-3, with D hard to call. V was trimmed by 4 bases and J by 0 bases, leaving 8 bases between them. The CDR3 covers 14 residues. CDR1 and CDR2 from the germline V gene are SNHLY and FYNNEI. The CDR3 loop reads CASSVYTSTDTQYF. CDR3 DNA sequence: TGTGCCAGCAGTGTTTACACTAGCACAGATACGCAGTATTTT.

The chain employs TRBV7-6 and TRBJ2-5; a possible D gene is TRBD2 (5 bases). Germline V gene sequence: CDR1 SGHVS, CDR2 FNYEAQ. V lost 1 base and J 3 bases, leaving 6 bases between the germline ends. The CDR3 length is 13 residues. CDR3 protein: CASSLEREETQYF. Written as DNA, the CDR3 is TGTGCCAGCAGCTTAGAGAGGGAAGAGACCCAGTACTTC.

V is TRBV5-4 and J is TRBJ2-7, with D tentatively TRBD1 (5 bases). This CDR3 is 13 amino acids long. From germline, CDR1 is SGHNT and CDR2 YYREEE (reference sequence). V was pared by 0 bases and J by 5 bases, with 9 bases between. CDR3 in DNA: TGTGCCAGCAGCTTGGGGGGCCTCGACGAGCAGTACTTC. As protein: CASSLGGLDEQYF.

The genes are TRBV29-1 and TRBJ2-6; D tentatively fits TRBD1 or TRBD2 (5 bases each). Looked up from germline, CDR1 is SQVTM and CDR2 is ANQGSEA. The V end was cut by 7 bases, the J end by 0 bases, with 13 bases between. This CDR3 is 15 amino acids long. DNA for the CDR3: TGCAGCGCGTCCGGGGCACCCTCTGGGGCCAACGTCCTGACTTTC. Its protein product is CSASGAPSGANVLTF.

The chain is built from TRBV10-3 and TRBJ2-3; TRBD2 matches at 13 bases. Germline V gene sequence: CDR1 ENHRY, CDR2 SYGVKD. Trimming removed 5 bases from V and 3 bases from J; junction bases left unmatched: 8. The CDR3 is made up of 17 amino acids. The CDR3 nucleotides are TGTGCCATCAGTCCTCGGACTAGCGGGGGCGATACAGATACGCAGTATTTT. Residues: CAISPRTSGGDTDTQYF.

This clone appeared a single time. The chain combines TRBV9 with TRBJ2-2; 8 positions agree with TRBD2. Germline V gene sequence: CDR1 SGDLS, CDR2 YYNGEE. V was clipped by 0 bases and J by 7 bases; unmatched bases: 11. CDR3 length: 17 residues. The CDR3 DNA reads TGTGCCAGCAGCGTAGACCCCCGGGGGGGTTATAACGGGGAGCTGTTTTTT. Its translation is CASSVDPRGGYNGELFF.

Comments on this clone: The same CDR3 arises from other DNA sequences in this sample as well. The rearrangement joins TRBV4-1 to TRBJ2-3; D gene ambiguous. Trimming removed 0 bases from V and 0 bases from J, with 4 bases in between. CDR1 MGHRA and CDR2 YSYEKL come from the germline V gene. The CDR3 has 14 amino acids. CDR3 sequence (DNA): TGCGCCAGCAGCCAAGATGCTAGCACAGATACGCAGTATTTT. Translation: CASSQDASTDTQYF.